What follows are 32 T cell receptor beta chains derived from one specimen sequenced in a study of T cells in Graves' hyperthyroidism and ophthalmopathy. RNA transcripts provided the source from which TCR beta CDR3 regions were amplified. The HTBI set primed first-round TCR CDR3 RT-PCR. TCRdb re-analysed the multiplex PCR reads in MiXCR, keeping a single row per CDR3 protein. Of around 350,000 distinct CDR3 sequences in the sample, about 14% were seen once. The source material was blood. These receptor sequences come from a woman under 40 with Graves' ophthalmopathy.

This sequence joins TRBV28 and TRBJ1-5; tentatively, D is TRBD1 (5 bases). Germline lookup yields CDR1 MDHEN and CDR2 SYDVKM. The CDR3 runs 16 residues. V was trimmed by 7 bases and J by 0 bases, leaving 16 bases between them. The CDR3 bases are TGTGCCAGCATCTCGGGGCCGTTATATAGCAATCAGCCCCAGCATTTT. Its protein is CASISGPLYSNQPQHF.

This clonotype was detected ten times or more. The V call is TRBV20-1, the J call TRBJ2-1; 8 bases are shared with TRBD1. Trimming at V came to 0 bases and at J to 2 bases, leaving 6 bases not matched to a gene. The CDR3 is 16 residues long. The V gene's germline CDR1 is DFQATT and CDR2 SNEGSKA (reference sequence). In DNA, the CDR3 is TGCAGTGCTAGAGATACAACAGGGGGGACCTACAATGAGCAGTTCTTC. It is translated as CSARDTTGGTYNEQFF.

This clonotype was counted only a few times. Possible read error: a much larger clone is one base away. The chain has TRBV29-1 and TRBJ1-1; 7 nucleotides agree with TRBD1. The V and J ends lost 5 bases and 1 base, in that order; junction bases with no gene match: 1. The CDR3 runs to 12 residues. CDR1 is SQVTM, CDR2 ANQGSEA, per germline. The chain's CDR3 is CSVRDRNTEAFF. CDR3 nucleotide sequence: TGCAGCGTTAGGGACAGGAACACTGAAGCTTTCTTT.

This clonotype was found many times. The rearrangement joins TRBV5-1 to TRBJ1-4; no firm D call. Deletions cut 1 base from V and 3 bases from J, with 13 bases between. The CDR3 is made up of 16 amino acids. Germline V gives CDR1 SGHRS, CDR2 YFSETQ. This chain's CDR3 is CASSLMPEHSNEKLFF. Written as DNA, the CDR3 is TGCGCCAGCAGCTTGATGCCGGAACATTCTAATGAAAAACTGTTTTTT.

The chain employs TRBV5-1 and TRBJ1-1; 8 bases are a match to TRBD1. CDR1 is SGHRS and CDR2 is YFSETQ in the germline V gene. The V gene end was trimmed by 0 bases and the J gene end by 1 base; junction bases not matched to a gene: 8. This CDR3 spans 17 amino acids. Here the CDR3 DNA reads TGCGCCAGCAGCTTGGCCGCAGGGGGCGGACGGAACACTGAAGCTTTCTTT. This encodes CASSLAAGGGRNTEAFF. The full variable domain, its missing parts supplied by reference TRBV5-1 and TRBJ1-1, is KAGVTQTPRYLIKTRGQQVTLSCSPISGHRSVSWYQQTPGQGLQFLFEYFSETQRNKGNFPGRFSGRQFSNSRSEMNVSTLELGDSALYLCASSLAAGGGRNTEAFFGQGTRLTVV.

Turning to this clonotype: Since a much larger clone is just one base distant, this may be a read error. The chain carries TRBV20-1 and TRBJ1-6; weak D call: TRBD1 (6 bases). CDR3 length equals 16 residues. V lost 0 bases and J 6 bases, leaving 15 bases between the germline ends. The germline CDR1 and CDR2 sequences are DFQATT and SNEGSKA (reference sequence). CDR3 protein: CSAREGGVPCNSPLHF. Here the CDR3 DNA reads TGCAGTGCTAGAGAGGGGGGCGTCCCCTGTAATTCACCCCTCCACTTT.

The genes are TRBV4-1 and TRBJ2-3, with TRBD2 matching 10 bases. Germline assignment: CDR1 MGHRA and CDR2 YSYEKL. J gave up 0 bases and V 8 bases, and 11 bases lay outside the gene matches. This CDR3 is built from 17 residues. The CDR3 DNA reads TGCGCCAGCCGCGGGCTAGCGGGGGTTTCTAGCACAGATACGCAGTATTTT. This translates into CASRGLAGVSSTDTQYF.

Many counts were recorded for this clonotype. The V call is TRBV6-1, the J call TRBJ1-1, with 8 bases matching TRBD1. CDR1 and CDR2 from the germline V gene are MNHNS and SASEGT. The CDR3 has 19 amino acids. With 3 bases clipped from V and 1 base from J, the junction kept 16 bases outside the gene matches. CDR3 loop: CASSDTYSGGSPKNTEAFF. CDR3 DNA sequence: TGTGCCAGCAGTGACACTTACTCAGGGGGCTCTCCAAAGAACACTGAAGCTTTCTTT.

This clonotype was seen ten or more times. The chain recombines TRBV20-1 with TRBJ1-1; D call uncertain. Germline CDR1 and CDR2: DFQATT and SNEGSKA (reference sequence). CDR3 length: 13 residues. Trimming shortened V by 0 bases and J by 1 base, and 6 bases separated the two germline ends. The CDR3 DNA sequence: TGCAGTGCTAGAGACACGGAGAACACTGAAGCTTTCTTT. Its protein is CSARDTENTEAFF.

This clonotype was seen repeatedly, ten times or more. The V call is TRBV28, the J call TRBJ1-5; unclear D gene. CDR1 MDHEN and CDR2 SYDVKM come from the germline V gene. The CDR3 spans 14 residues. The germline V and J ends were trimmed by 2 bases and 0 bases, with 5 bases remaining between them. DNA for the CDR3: TGTGCCAGCAGTTTAAGGCTTAGCAATCAGCCCCAGCATTTT. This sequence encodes CASSLRLSNQPQHF.

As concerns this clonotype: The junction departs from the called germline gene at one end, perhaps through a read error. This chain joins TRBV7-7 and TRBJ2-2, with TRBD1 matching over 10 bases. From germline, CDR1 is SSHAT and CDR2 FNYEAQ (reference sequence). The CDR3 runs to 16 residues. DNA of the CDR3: TGTGCTAGCAGCCATTCAGGGACAGGGGACACCGGGGAGCTGTTTTTT. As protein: CASSHSGTGDTGELFF.

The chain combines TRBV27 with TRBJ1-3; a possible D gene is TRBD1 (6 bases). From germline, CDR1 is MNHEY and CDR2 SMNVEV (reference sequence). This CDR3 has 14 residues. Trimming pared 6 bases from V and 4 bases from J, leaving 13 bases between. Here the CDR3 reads CASSRTGRGNTIYF. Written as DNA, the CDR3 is TGTGCCAGCAGCCGTACAGGGAGGGGAAACACCATATATTTT.

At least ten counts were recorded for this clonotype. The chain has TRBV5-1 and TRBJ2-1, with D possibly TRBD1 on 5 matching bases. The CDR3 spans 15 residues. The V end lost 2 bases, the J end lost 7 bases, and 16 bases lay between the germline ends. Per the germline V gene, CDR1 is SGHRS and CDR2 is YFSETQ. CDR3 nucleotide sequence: TGCGCCAGCAGCTTTGGACACCCTGGCCCAAATGAGCAGTTCTTC. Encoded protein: CASSFGHPGPNEQFF.

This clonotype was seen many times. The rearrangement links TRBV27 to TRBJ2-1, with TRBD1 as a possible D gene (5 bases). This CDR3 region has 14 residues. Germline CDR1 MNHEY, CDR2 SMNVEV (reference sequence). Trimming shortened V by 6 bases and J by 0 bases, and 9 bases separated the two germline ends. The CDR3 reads CASRDTGSYNEQFF. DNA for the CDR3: TGTGCCAGCAGGGACACCGGCTCCTACAATGAGCAGTTCTTC.

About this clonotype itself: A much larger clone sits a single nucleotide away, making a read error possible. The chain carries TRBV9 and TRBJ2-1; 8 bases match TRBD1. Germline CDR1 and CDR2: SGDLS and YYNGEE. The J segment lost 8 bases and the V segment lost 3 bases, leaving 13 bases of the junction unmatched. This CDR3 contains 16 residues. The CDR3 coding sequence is TGTGCCAGCAGCGCCGATCGACAGGGGAGAAGCGATGAGCAGTTCTTC. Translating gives CASSADRQGRSDEQFF.

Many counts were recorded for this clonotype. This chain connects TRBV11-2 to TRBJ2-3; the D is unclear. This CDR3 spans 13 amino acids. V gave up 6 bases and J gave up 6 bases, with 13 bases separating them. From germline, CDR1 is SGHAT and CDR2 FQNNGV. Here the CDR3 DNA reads TGTGCCAGCAGGCCCAATCCCGTGGATACGCAGTATTTT. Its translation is CASRPNPVDTQYF.

CDR3 in DNA: TGTGCCAGCAGCTCCCTACAGGGGGGAGGATGGTACACCTTC. Its protein product is CASSSLQGGGWYTF. The chain has TRBV7-8 and TRBJ1-2; TRBD1 aligns across 8 bases. The CDR3 totals 14 residues. Germline V gene data show CDR1 as SGHVS and CDR2 as FQNEAQ. Trimming took 4 bases from V and 11 from J; bases not matched to a gene: 12.

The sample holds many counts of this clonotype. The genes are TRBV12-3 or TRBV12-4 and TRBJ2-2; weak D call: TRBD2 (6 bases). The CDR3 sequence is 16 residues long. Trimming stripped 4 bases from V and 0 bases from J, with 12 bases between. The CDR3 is CASSSRDSPNTGELFF. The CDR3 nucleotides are TGTGCCAGCAGTTCGAGGGACTCACCGAACACCGGGGAGCTGTTTTTT.

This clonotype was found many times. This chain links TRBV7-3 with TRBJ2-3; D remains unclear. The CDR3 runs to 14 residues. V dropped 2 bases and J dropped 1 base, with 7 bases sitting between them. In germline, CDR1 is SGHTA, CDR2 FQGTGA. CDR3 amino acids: CASSLVPGTDTQYF. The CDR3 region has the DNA TGTGCCAGCAGCTTAGTGCCTGGCACAGATACGCAGTATTTT.

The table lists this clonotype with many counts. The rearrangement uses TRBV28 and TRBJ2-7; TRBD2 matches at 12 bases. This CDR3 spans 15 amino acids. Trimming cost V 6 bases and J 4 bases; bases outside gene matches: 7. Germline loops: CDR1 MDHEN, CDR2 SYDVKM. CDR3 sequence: CASSPFGTSGYEQYF. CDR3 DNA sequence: TGTGCCAGCAGCCCATTCGGGACTAGCGGGTACGAGCAGTACTTC.

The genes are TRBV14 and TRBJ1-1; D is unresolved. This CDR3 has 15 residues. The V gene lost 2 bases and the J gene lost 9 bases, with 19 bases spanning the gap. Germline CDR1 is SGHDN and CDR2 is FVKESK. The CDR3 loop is CASSQYKGAGLKAFF. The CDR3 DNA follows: TGTGCCAGCAGCCAATATAAGGGTGCCGGCTTAAAAGCTTTCTTT. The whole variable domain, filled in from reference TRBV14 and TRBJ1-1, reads EAGVTQFPSHSVIEKGQTVTLRCDPISGHDNLYWYRRVMGKEIKFLLHFVKESKQDESGMPNNRFLAERTGGTYSTLKVQPAELEDSGVYFCASSQYKGAGLKAFFGQGTRLTVV.

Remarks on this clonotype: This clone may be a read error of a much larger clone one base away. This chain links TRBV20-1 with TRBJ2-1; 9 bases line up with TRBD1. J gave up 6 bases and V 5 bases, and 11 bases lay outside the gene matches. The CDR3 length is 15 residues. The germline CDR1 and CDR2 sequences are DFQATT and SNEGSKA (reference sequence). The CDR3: CSASVTGGMCNEQFF. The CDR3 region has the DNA TGCAGTGCTTCGGTGACAGGGGGTATGTGCAATGAGCAGTTCTTC.

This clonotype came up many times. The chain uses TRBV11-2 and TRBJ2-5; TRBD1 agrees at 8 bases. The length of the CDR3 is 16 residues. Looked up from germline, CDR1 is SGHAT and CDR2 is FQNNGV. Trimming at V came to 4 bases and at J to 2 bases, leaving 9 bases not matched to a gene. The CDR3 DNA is TGTGCCAGCAGCTCAAGGGCCGGGACAGGACAAGAGACCCAGTACTTC. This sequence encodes CASSSRAGTGQETQYF.

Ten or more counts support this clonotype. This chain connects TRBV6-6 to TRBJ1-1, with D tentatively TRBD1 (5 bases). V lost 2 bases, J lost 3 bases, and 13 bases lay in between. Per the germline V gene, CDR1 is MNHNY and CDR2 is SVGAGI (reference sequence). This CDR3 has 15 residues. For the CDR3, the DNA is TGTGCCAGCAGTTACGGAATACAGGTTCACACTGAAGCTTTCTTT. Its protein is CASSYGIQVHTEAFF.

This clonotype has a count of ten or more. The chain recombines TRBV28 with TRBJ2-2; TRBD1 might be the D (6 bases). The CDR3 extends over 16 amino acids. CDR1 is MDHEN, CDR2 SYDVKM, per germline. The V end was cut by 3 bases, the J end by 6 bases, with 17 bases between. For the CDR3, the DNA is TGTGCCAGCAGTTTGGACGCTTTGGGGGCGGCCGGGGAGCTGTTTTTT. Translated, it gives CASSLDALGAAGELFF.

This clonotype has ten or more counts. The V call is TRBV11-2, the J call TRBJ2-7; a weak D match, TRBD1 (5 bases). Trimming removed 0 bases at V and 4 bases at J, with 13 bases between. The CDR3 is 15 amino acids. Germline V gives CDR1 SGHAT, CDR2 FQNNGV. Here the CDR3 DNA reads TGTGCCAGCAGCTTAGAAAGGGGAATTGGGTACGAGCAGTACTTC. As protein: CASSLERGIGYEQYF.

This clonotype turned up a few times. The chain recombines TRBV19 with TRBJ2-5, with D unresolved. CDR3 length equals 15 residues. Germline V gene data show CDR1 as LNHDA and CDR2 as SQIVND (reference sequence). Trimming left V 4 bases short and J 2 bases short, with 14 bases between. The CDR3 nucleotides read TGTGCCAGTAGTAGAGGATGGGCAGCGCAAGAGACCCAGTACTTC. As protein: CASSRGWAAQETQYF.

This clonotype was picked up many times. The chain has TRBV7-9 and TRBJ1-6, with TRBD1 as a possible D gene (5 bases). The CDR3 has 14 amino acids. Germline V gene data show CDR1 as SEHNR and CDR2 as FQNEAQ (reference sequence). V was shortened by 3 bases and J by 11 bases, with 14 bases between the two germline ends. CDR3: CASSLDQGSAPLHF. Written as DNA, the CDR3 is TGTGCCAGCAGCTTGGACCAGGGTAGTGCACCCCTCCACTTT.

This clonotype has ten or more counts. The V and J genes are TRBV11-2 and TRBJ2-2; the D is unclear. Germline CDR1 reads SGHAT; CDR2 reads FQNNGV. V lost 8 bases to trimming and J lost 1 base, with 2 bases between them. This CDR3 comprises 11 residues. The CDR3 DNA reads TGTGCCAGCCTGAACACCGGGGAGCTGTTTTTT. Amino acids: CASLNTGELFF.

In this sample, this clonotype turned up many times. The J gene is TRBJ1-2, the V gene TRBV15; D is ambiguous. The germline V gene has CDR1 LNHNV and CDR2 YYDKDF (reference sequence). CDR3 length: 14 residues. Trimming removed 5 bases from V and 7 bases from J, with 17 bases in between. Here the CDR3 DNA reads TGTGCCACCAGCCCCCGAGGAACTTTCGGTGGCTACACCTTC. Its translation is CATSPRGTFGGYTF. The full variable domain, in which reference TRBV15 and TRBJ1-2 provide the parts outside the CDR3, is DAMVIQNPRYQVTQFGKPVTLSCSQTLNHNVMYWYQQKSSQAPKLLFHYYDKDFNNEADTPDNFQSRRPNTSFCFLDIRSPGLGDTAMYLCATSPRGTFGGYTFGSGTRLTVV.

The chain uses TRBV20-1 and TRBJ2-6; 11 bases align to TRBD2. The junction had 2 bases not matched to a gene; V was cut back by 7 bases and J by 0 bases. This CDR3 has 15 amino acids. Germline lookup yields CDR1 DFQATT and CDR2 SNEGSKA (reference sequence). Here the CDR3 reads CSVGTSGSGANVLTF. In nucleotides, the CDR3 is TGCAGTGTGGGGACTAGCGGCTCTGGGGCCAACGTCCTGACTTTC.

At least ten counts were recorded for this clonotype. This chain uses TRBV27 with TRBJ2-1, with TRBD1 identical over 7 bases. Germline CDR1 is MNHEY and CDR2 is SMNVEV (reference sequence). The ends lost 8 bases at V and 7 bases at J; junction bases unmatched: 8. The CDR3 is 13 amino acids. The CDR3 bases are TGTGCCAGCCCCACCTCACAGGGGAATGAGCAGTTCTTC. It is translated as CASPTSQGNEQFF.